This TCR beta chain originates from a study of blood T cell repertoires in COVID-19. At the level of the study: Sites in the United States, Italy and Spain provided acute and convalescent COVID-19 samples. From T cells, B-cell-depleted T cells, or PBMCs came the material, which was cDNA or gDNA.

V lost 2 bases, J lost 2 bases, and 12 bases lay in between. The CDR3 spans 15 residues. The germline gives CDR1 MNHEY, CDR2 SVGEGT. This clone was observed a single time. Sequenced by immunoSEQ multiplex PCR; TCRdb stores in-frame clones only, minus some. The data show under 200,000 clones, with under 85% seen just once and roughly 1.1% held by the top ten. Sample: peripheral blood. The TCR sequence derives from a man in his 60s who had recovered from COVID-19. The chain joins TRBV6-2 or TRBV6-3 to TRBJ2-5, with a possible D match to TRBD2 (5 bases). The CDR3 coding sequence is TGTGCCAGCAGTTACGGTTTCGGGGTTCAAGAGACCCAGTACTTC. It encodes CASSYGFGVQETQYF.